The text below deals with one T cell receptor (beta chain). Germline assignment: CDR1 MNHNY and CDR2 SVGAGI (reference sequence). V dropped 7 bases and J dropped 4; count of bases not matched to a gene: 10. The CDR3 sequence is 14 residues long. The sample originates from a study of blood T cell repertoires in COVID-19. In the study overall: The samples span acute and convalescent COVID-19 from the United States, Italy and Spain. The analysed material was cDNA or gDNA that came from T cells, B-cell-depleted T cells, or PBMCs.

Participants were aged roughly 18 to 89 years from about two dozen US areas. Symptom resolution, clearance, or two negative PCRs marked donors in Cohort 3 as recovered. This table comes from immunoSEQ multiplex PCR, and its TCRdb copy is limited to in-frame clones, with some not included. The data show 200,000 to 250,000 clones, 84% seen once. The material sequenced was PBMCs or T cells enriched from blood (not recorded which). The chain carries TRBV6-6 and TRBJ2-7, with 7 bases identical to TRBD1. The receptor was derived from a man aged 55 to 70 who had recovered from COVID-19. The CDR3 bases are TGTGCCAGCACCCTGACAGGGACGAAATACGAGCAGTACTTC. Translating it yields CASTLTGTKYEQYF.